Following are 13 T cell receptor beta chains from one sample sequenced in a study of T cell repertoires in cytomegalovirus infection. TCRdb reprocessed the reads with MiXCR, giving one entry per CDR3 protein. This table has more than 650,000 distinct CDR3 sequences, under 40% appearing once. The sequencing input was PBMCs. All receptors derive from a human donor in good health (CMV status not recorded). Some clones in this sample may be carry-over from other donors' samples.

This clonotype was observed a few times. J is TRBJ1-1 and V is TRBV11-2; D gene uncertain. The germline gives CDR1 SGHAT, CDR2 FQNNGV. CDR3 size: 16 residues. V was pared by 5 bases and J by 0 bases, with 16 bases between. Here the CDR3 reads CASSTFFPELNTEAFF. The CDR3 nucleotides are TGTGCCAGCAGCACGTTCTTTCCAGAACTGAACACTGAAGCTTTCTTT.

This clonotype was observed a few times. This chain links TRBV6-1 with TRBJ1-6, with 8 bases fitting TRBD1. The V and J ends lost 1 base and 8 bases, in that order; junction bases with no gene match: 7. The CDR3 is 16 amino acids. CDR1 MNHNS and CDR2 SASEGT come from the germline V gene. CDR3 in DNA: TGTGCCAGCAGTGAAGGGACAGGGCAGGGGGATTCACCCCTCCACTTT. Amino acid sequence: CASSEGTGQGDSPLHF.

The sample holds many counts of this clonotype. V is TRBV7-8 and J is TRBJ2-7, with D maybe TRBD1 (6 bases). Trimming took 4 bases from V and 0 from J, leaving 19 bases between them. The CDR3 has 17 residues. Germline V gene lookup returns CDR1 SGHVS and CDR2 FQNEAQ. CDR3 protein: CASSSGMGAASSYEQYF. The CDR3 DNA is TGTGCCAGCAGCTCCGGCATGGGGGCGGCAAGCTCCTACGAGCAGTACTTC. The whole variable domain, remainder taken from reference TRBV7-8 and TRBJ2-7, is GAGVSQSPRYKVAKRGQDVALRCDPISGHVSLFWYQQALGQGPEFLTYFQNEAQLDKSGLPSDRFFAERPEGSVSTLKIQRTQQEDSAVYLCASSSGMGAASSYEQYFGPGTRLTVT.

CDR3 sequence (DNA): TGTGCCAGCAGCTTAGGTCTTCTGGAGCTGTTTTTT. Protein sequence: CASSLGLLELFF. The chain combines TRBV5-6 with TRBJ2-2; D is ambiguous. The CDR3 is 12 amino acids. Trimming took 2 bases from V and 10 from J, leaving 9 bases between them. CDR1 SGHDT and CDR2 YYEEEE come from the germline V gene.

This clonotype was counted many times. The chain employs TRBV7-9 and TRBJ2-7, with TRBD1 identical over 7 bases. Germline CDR1 is SEHNR and CDR2 is FQNEAQ (reference sequence). The CDR3 has 12 residues. V lost 5 bases and J lost 7; bases outside the gene matches: 5. CDR3 region: CASSPSGGEQYF. The DNA of the CDR3 is TGTGCCAGCAGCCCCTCAGGGGGAGAGCAGTACTTC.

This clonotype was counted many times. This chain links TRBV12-3 or TRBV12-4 with TRBJ2-2, with 8 bases aligning to TRBD1. V was pared by 5 bases and J by 6 bases, with 2 bases of the junction left unmatched. The CDR3 spans 13 residues. Written as DNA, the CDR3 is TGTGCCAGCAGTCGGACAGGGTCCGGGGAGCTGTTTTTT. This gives the protein CASSRTGSGELFF.

The gene calls are TRBV5-1 and TRBJ1-1; D call uncertain. The V end lost 2 bases, the J end lost 4 bases, and 12 bases lay between the germline ends. The CDR3 runs to 14 residues. The germline gives CDR1 SGHRS, CDR2 YFSETQ. CDR3 in amino acids: CASSLGSSITEAFF. CDR3 nucleotide sequence: TGCGCCAGCAGCTTAGGATCGTCTATCACTGAAGCTTTCTTT.

This clonotype was seen more than once but under ten times. The J gene is TRBJ2-7, the V gene TRBV7-2, with D perhaps TRBD2 (6 bases). CDR3 length: 15 amino acids. V was pared by 0 bases and J by 4 bases, with 13 bases between. The germline gives CDR1 SGHTA, CDR2 FQGNSA. CDR3 DNA: TGTGCCAGCAGCTTAGCTTACGGGGGTGGGTACGAGCAGTACTTC. This translates into CASSLAYGGGYEQYF.

The chain uses TRBV6-4 and TRBJ2-1; 9 positions match TRBD2. The CDR3 spans 13 residues. V trimming: 3 bases; J trimming: 11 bases; junction bases outside the gene matches: 5. CDR1 and CDR2 (germline): MRHNA, SNTAGT. The CDR3 sequence: CASSEREGLKQFF. CDR3 nucleotides: TGTGCCAGCAGTGAGCGGGAGGGCCTGAAGCAGTTCTTC.

This sequence joins TRBV12-3 or TRBV12-4 and TRBJ1-6, with D uncertain. The CDR3 spans 14 residues. Trimming left V 6 bases short and J 9 bases short, with 15 bases between. In DNA, the CDR3 is TGTGCCAGCAGCCCCGGACCGCCCAGTTCACCCCTCCACTTT. Protein: CASSPGPPSSPLHF.

To note about this clonotype: Just one base apart from a much larger clone, this may be a read error. This sequence joins TRBV7-2 and TRBJ2-7, with D uncertain. The CDR3 length is 15 residues. In germline, CDR1 is SGHTA, CDR2 FQGNSA. Here the CDR3 reads CASSPDQNPVYGQYF. The CDR3 bases are TGTGCCAGCAGCCCTGACCAAAACCCTGTCTACGGGCAGTACTTC.

The J gene is TRBJ2-1, the V gene TRBV6-1; 7 nucleotides align to TRBD2. Germline V CDR1 and CDR2: MNHNS, SASEGT. Trimming removed 5 bases from V and 5 bases from J; junction bases left unmatched: 15. This CDR3 spans 17 amino acids. Here the CDR3 DNA reads TGTGCCAGCAGTCCCTCTTCTATATGGCGGGAGAACAATGAGCAGTTCTTC. This codes for CASSPSSIWRENNEQFF.

There are a few counts of this clonotype. The chain has TRBV10-3 and TRBJ2-7; D is possibly TRBD1 or TRBD2 (6 bases each). Germline V gene lookup returns CDR1 ENHRY and CDR2 SYGVKD. Trimming removed 3 bases from V and 6 bases from J, with 9 bases in between. The CDR3 spans 12 residues. The CDR3 loop reads CAISDGGLEQYF. CDR3 nucleotides: TGTGCCATCAGTGATGGGGGGCTCGAGCAGTACTTC.